There are a few counts of the clone carrying this TCR beta chain. The CDR3 runs 18 residues. TCRdb recomputed calls from the 5' RACE reads with MiXCR, one row per CDR3 protein. The table includes hundreds of thousands of distinct CDR3 sequences, about 20% detected once. This entry comes from a study of T-cell memory formation after mild COVID-19. Whole-study context: Clustering of TCRs was largely donor specific.

The rearrangement joins TRBV21-1 to TRBJ2-3; the D call of TRBD2 is as the table states it, not checked on the DNA. TRBV21-1 counts as a pseudogene. Source material: PBMCs or a T cell subset sorted from them (not recorded which). This TCR was sampled from an adult woman who had mild COVID-19 (a few samples of this study predate the infection). Cell type and time point are not known. DNA for the CDR3: TGTGCCAGCAGCACTGGGACTAGCGGGAGCAGTCGGACAGATACGCAGTATTTT. Translation: CASSTGTSGSSRTDTQYF.